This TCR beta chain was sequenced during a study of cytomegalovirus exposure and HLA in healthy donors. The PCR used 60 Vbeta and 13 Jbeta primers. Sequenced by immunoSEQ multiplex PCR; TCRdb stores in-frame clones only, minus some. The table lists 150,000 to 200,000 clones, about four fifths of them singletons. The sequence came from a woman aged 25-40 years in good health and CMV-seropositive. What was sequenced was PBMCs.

As DNA, the CDR3 is TGTGCCAGCAGCTCCGGGACAACCTACAATGAGCAGTTCTTC. Translated: CASSSGTTYNEQFF. This rearrangement joins TRBV13 to TRBJ2-1; TRBD1 is a possible D gene (6 bases). This CDR3 comprises 14 residues. CDR1 PRHDT and CDR2 FYEKMQ come from the germline V gene (reference sequence). V was trimmed by 4 bases and J by 2 bases, leaving 9 bases between them. The variable domain in full, with the rest retrieved from reference TRBV13 and TRBJ2-1, is AAGVIQSPRHLIKEKRETATLKCYPIPRHDTVYWYQQGPGQDPQFLISFYEKMQSDKGSIPDRFSAQQFSDYHSELNMSSLELGDSALYFCASSSGTTYNEQFFGPGTRLTVL.